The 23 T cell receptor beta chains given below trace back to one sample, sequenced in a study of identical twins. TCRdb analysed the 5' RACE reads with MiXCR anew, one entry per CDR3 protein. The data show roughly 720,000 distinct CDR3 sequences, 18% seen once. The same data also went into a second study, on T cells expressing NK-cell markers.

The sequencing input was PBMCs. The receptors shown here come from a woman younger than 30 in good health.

In DNA form, the CDR3 reads TGTGCCAGCGGGTCCACTAGCACCATCTACGAGCAGTACTTC. Translation: CASGSTSTIYEQYF. The chain couples TRBV12-3 or TRBV12-4 to TRBJ2-7; D possibly corresponds to TRBD2 (6 bases). The CDR3 loop spans 14 amino acids. V was clipped by 8 bases and J by 3 bases, with 17 bases between them.

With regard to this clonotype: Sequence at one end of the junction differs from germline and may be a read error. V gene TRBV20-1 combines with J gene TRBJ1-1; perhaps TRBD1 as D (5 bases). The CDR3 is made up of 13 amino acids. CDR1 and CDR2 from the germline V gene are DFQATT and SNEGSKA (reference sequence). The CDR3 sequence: CSAIGTVNTEAFF. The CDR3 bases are TGCAGTGCCATCGGGACGGTGAATACTGAAGCTTTCTTT.

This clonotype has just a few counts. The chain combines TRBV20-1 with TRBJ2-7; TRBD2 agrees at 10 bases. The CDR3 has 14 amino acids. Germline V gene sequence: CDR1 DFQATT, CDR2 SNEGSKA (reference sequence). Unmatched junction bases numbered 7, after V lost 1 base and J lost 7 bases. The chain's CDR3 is CSARVPSGGGEQYF. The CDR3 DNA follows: TGCAGTGCTAGAGTACCTAGCGGGGGTGGGGAGCAGTACTTC.

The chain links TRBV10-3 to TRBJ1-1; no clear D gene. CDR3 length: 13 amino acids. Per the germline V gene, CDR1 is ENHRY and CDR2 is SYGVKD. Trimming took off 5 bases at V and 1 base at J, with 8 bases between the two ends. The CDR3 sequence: CAISWTTNTEAFF. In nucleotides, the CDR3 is TGTGCCATCAGTTGGACTACGAACACTGAAGCTTTCTTT.

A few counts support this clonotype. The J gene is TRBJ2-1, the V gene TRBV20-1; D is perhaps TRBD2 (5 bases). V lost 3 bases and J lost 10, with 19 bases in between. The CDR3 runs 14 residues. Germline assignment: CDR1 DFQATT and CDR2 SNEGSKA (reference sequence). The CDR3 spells CSASSWTVVSEQFF. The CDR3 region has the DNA TGCAGTGCTAGTTCTTGGACTGTCGTTTCCGAGCAGTTCTTC.

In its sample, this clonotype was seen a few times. The CDR3 DNA follows: TGTGCCAGCAGTAAACTAGCGGGAGGATACTACGAGCAGTACTTC. Its translation is CASSKLAGGYYEQYF. The chain couples TRBV6-2 or TRBV6-3 to TRBJ2-7; TRBD2 matches at 12 bases. In germline, CDR1 is MNHEY, CDR2 SVGEGT. The V and J ends lost 5 bases and 3 bases, in that order; junction bases with no gene match: 5. The CDR3 loop spans 15 amino acids.

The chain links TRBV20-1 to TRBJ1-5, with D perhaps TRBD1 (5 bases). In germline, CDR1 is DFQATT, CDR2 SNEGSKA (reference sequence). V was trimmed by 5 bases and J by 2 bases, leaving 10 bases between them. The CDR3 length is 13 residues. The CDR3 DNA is TGCAGTGCTCTGCAGGGTGGCAATCAGCCCCAGCATTTT. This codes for CSALQGGNQPQHF.

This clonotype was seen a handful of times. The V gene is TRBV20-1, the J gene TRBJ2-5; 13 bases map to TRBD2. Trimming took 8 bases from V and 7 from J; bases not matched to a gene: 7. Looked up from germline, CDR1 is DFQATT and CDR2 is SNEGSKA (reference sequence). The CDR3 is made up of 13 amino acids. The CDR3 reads CSLGLAGYGTQYF. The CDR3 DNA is TGCAGTTTGGGACTAGCGGGGTATGGGACCCAGTACTTC.

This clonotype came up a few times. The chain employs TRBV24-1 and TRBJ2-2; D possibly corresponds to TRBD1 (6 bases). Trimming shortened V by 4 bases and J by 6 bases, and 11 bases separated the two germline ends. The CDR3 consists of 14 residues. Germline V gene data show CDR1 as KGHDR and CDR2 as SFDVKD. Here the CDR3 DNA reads TGTGCCACCAGTGAATCGGACAGAGCCGGGGAGCTGTTTTTT. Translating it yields CATSESDRAGELFF.

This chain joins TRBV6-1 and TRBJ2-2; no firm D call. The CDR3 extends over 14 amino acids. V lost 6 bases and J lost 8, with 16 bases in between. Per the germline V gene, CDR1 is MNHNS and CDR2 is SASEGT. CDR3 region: CASRGGSTRGELFF. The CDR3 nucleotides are TGTGCCAGCAGGGGTGGGTCGACGCGAGGGGAGCTGTTTTTT.

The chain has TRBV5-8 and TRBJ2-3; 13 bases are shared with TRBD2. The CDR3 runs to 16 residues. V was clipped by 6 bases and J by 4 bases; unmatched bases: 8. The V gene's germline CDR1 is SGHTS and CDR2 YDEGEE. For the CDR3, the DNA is TGTGCCAGCATCCGCGGGACTAGCGGGAAGTCAGATACGCAGTATTTT. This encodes CASIRGTSGKSDTQYF.

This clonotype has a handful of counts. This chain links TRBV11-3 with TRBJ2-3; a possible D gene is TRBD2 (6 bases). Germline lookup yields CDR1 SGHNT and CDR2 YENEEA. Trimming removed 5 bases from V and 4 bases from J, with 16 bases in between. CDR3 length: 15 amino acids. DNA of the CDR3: TGTGCCAGCAGCCCGTTTACTGGAGGGCCAGATACGCAGTATTTT. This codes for CASSPFTGGPDTQYF.

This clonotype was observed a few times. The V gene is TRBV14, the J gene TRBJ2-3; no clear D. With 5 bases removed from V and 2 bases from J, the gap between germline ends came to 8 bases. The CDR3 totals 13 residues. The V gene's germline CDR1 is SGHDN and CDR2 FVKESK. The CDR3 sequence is CASSARLTDTQYF. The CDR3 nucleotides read TGTGCCAGCAGCGCTAGACTCACAGATACGCAGTATTTT.

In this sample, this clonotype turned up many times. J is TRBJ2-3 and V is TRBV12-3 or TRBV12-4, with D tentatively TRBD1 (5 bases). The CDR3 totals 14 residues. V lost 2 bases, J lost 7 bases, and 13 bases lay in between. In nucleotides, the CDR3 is TGTGCCAGCAGTTTAAGCGACGCAGGGCATACGCAGTATTTT. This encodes CASSLSDAGHTQYF.

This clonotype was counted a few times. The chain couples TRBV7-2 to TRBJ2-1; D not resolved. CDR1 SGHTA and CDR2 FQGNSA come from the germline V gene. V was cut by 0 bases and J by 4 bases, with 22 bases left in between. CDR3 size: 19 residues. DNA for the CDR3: TGTGCCAGCAGCTTAGCATCCCGGTTTCCAATGACGAAATACAATGAGCAGTTCTTC. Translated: CASSLASRFPMTKYNEQFF.

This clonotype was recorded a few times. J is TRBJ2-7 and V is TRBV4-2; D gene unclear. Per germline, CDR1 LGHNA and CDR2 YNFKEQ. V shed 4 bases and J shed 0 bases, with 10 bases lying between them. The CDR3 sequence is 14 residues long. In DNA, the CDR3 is TGTGCCAGCAGCCTTCAATGGGACTCCTACGAGCAGTACTTC. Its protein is CASSLQWDSYEQYF.

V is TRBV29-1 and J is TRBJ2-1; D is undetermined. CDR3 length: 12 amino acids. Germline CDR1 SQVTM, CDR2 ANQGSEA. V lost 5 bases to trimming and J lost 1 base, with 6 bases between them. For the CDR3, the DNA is TGCAGCGTTAAGGGTTCCTACAATGAGCAGTTCTTC. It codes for CSVKGSYNEQFF.

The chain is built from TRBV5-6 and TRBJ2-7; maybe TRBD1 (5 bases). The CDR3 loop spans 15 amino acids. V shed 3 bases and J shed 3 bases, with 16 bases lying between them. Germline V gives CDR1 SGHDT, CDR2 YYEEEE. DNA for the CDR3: TGTGCCAGCAGCTCCAGGGCTTTCTTTTACTACGAGCAGTACTTC. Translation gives CASSSRAFFYYEQYF.

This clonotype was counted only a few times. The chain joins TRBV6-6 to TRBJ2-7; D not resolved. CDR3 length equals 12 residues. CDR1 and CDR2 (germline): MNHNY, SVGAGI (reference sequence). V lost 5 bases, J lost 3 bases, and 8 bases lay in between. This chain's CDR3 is CASSLQVYEQYF. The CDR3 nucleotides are TGTGCCAGCAGTCTTCAGGTCTACGAGCAGTACTTC.

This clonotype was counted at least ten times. The CDR3 sequence is CSAQKGKASSYEQYF. CDR3 DNA: TGCAGTGCCCAGAAGGGAAAGGCGAGCTCCTACGAGCAGTACTTC. The genes are TRBV20-1 and TRBJ2-7; D not certain. The V gene's germline CDR1 is DFQATT and CDR2 SNEGSKA (reference sequence). The CDR3 contains 15 residues. V lost 6 bases and J 0 bases, leaving 18 bases between the germline ends.

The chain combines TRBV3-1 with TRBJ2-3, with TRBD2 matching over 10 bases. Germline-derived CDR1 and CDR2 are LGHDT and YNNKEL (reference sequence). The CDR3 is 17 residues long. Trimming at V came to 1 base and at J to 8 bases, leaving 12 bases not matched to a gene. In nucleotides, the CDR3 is TGTGCCAGCAGCCAAGGGGTTGCGAGCGGGGGGGCAACTACGCAGTATTTT. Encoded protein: CASSQGVASGGATTQYF.

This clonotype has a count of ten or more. This chain's CDR3 is CASSFGGTYEQYF. CDR3 nucleotide sequence: TGTGCCAGCAGCTTTGGGGGGACCTACGAGCAGTACTTC. The V gene is TRBV12-3 or TRBV12-4, the J gene TRBJ2-7; maybe TRBD2 (6 bases). V lost 6 bases and J lost 2, with 11 bases in between. The CDR3 is 13 residues long.

The CDR3 DNA follows: TGTGCCAGCAGCTTAACAAGTGAGGCGGAGACCCAGTACTTC. This translates into CASSLTSEAETQYF. The V call is TRBV7-9, the J call TRBJ2-5; D gene uncertain. The CDR3 is 14 amino acids. V lost 2 bases and J lost 5, with 12 bases in between. Germline values: CDR1 SEHNR, CDR2 FQNEAQ (reference sequence).